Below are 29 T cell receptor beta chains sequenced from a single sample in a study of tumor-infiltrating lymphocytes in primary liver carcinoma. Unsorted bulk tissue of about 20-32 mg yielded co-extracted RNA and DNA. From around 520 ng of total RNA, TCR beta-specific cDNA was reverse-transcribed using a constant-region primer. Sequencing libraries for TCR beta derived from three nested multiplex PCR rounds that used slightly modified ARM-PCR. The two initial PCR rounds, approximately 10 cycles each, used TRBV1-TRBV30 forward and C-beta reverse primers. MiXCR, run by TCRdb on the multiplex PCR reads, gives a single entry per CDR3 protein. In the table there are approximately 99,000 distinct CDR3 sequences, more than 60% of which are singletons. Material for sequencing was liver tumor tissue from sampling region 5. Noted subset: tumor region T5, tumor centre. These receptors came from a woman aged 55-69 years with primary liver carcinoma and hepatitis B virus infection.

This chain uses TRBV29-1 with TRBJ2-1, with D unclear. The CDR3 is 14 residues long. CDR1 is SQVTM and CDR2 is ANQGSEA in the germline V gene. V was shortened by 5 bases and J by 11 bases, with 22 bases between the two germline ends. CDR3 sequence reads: CSVHQTGWYDKQFF. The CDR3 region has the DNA TGCAGCGTTCATCAGACCGGGTGGTACGATAAGCAGTTCTTC.

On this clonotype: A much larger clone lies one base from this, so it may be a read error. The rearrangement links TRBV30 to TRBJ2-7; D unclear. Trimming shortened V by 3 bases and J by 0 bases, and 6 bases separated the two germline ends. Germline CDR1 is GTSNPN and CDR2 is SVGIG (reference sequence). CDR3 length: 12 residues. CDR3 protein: CAWRANSYEQYF. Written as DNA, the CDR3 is TGTGCCTGGAGAGCGAACTCCTACGAGCAGTACTTC. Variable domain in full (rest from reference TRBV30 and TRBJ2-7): SQTIHQWPATLVQPVGSPLSLECTVEGTSNPNLYWYRQAAGRGLQLLFYSVGIGQISSEVPQNLSASRPQDRQFILSSKKLLLSDSGFYLCAWRANSYEQYFGPGTRLTVT.

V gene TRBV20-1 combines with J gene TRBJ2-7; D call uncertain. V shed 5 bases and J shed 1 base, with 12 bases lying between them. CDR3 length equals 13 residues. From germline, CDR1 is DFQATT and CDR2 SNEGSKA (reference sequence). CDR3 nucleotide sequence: TGCAGTGCTCCTCTTCGGATATCCTACGAGCAGTACTTC. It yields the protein CSAPLRISYEQYF.

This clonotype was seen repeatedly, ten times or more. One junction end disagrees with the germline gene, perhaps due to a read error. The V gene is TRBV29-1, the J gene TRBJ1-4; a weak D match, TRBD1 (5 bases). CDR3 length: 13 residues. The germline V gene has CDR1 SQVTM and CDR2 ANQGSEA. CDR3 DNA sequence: TGCAGCGTTTGGTCAGGGTCTGGTGAAGAACTGTTTTTT. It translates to CSVWSGSGEELFF.

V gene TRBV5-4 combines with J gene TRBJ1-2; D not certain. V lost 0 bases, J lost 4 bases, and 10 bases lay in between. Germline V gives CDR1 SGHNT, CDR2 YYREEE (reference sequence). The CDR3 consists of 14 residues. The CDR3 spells CASSLGWRSYGYTF. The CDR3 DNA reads TGTGCCAGCAGCTTGGGATGGCGATCCTATGGCTACACCTTC.

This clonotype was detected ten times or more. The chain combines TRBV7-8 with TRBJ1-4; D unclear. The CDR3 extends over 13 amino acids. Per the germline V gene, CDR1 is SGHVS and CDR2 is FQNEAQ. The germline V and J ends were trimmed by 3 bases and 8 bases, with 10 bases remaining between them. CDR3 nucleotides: TGTGCCAGCAGCTTGGGATTGGGGGAAAAACTGTTTTTT. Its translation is CASSLGLGEKLFF.

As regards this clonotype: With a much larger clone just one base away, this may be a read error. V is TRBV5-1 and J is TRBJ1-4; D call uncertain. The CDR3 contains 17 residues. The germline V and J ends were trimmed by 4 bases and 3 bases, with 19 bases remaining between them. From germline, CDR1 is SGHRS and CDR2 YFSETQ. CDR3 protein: CASSPDLNSIANEKLFF. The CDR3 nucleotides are TGCGCCAGCAGCCCGGACCTAAACTCCATCGCTAATGAAAAACTGTTTTTT.

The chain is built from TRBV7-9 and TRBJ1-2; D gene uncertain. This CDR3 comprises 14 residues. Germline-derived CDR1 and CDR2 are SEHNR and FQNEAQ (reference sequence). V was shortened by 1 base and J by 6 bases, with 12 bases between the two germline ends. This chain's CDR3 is CASSLGSRGNGYTF. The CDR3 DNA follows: TGTGCCAGCAGCTTAGGGTCTCGGGGAAATGGCTACACCTTC. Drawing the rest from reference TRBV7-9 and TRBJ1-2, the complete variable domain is DTGVSQNPRHKITKRGQNVTFRCDPISEHNRLYWYRQTLGQGPEFLTYFQNEAQLEKSRLLSDRFSAERPKGSFSTLEIQRTEQGDSAMYLCASSLGSRGNGYTFGSGTRLTVV.

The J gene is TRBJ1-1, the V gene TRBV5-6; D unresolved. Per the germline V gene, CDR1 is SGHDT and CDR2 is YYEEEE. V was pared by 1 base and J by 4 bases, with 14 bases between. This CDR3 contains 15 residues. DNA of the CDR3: TGTGCCAGCAGCTTGCACTTTACGCGACTCACTGAAGCTTTCTTT. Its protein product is CASSLHFTRLTEAFF.

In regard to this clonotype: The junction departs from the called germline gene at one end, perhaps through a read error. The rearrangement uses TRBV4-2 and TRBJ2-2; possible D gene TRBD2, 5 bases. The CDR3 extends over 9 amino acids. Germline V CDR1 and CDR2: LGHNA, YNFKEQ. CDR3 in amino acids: CGNTGEPFF. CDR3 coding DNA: TGTGGGAACACTGGGGAGCCGTTTTTT.

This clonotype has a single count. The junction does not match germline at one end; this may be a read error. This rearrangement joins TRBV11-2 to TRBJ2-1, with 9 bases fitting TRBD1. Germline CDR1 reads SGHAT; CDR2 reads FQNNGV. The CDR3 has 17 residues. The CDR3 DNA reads TGTTCCAGCAGCTTACGACCGGGACAGGGATTCTACAATGAACAGTTCTTC. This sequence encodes CSSSLRPGQGFYNEQFF. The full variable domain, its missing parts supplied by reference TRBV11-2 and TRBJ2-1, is EAGVAQSPRYKIIEKRQSVAFWCNPISGHATLYWYQQILGQGPKLLIQFQNNGVVDDSQLPKDRFSAERLKGVDSTLKIQPAKLEDSAVYLCSSSLRPGQGFYNEQFFGPGTRLTVL.

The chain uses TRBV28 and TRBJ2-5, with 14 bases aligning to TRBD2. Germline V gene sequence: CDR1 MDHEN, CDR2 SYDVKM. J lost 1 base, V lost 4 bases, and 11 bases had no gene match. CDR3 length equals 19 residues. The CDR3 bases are TGTGCCAGCAGTTGGAGGGGACTAGCGGGAGCGGGTGGCCAAGAGACCCAGTACTTC. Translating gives CASSWRGLAGAGGQETQYF.

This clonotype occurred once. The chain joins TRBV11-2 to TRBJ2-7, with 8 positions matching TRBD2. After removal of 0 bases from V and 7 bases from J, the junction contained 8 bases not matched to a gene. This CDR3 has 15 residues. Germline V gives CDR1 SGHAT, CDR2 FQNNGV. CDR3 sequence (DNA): TGTGCCAGCAGCTTAGATATGGGACTAGTTCCTGAGCAGTACTTC. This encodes CASSLDMGLVPEQYF. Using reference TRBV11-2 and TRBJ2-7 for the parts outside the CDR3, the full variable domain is EAGVAQSPRYKIIEKRQSVAFWCNPISGHATLYWYQQILGQGPKLLIQFQNNGVVDDSQLPKDRFSAERLKGVDSTLKIQPAKLEDSAVYLCASSLDMGLVPEQYFGPGTRLTVT.

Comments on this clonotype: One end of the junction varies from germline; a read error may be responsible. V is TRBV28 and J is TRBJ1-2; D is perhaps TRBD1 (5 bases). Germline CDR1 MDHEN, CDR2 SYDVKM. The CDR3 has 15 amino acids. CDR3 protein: CASSAGGTRGYGYTF. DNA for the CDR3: TGTGCCAGCAGTGCCGGGGGGACCCGGGGGTATGGCTACACATTC.

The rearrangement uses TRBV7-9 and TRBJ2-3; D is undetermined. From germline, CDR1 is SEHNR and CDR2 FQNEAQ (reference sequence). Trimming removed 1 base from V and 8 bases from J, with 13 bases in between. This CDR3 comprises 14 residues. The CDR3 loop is CASSLGFGMATQYF. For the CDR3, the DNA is TGTGCCAGCAGCTTAGGGTTCGGTATGGCTACGCAGTATTTT. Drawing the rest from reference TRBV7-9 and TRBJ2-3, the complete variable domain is DTGVSQNPRHKITKRGQNVTFRCDPISEHNRLYWYRQTLGQGPEFLTYFQNEAQLEKSRLLSDRFSAERPKGSFSTLEIQRTEQGDSAMYLCASSLGFGMATQYFGPGTRLTVL.

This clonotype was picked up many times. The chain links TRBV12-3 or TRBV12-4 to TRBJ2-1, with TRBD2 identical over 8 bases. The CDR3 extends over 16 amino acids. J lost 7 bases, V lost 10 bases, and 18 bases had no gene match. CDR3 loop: CATSSPGGRPLNEQFF. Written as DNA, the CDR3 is TGTGCCACCTCCTCCCCGGGAGGGCGCCCATTGAATGAGCAGTTCTTC.

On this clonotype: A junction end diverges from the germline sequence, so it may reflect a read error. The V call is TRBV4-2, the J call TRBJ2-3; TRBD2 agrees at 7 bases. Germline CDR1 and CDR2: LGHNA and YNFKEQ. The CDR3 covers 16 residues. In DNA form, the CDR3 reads TGTGCAAGCAGCCGAGACGGGGGAGGGCTTGTGGATACACAGTATTTT. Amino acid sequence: CASSRDGGGLVDTQYF.

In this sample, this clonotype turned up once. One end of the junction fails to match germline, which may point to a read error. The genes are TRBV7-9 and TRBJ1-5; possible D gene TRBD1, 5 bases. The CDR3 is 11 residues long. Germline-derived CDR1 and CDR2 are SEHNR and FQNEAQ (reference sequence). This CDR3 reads CTSSSGGPQHF. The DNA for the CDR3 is TGTACCAGCTCCTCCGGGGGACCCCAGCACTTT. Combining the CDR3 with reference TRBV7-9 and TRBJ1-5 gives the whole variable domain DTGVSQNPRHKITKRGQNVTFRCDPISEHNRLYWYRQTLGQGPEFLTYFQNEAQLEKSRLLSDRFSAERPKGSFSTLEIQRTEQGDSAMYLCTSSSGGPQHFGDGTRLSIL.

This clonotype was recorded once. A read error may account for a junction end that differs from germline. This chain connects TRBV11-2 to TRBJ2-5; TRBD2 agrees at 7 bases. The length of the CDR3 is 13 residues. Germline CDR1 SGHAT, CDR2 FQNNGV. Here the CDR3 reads CAGSLADQKTQYF. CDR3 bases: TGTGCCGGCAGCCTAGCGGACCAAAAGACCCAGTACTTC.

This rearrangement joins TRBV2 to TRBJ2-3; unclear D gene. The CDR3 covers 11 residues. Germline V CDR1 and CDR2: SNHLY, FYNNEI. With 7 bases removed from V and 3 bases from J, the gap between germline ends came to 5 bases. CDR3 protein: CASTSTDTQYF. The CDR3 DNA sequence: TGTGCCAGCACTTCTACAGATACGCAGTATTTT.

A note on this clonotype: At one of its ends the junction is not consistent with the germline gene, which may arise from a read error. The CDR3 DNA reads as TGTGCCAGCAGCAGGAGACTAGTGGGAGGGCCCGGGGATGATCAGTTCTTC. Protein product: CASSRRLVGGPGDDQFF. The chain is built from TRBV11-2 and TRBJ2-1; 7 bases are shared with TRBD2. Germline V gives CDR1 SGHAT, CDR2 FQNNGV. The CDR3 has 17 residues.

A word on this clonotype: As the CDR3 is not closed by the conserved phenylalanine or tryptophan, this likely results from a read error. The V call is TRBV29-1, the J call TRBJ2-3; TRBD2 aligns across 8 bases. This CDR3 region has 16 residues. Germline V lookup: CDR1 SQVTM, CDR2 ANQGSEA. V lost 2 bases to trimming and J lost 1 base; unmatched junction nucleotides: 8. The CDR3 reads CSVERVTSGRTDTQYS. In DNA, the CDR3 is TGCAGCGTTGAACGGGTAACTAGCGGTCGCACAGATACGCAGTATTCT.

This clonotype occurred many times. CDR3 DNA: TGTGCCATCAGTGAGTCGGAACCGGGACAGGGCTTCGGAGAGACCCAGTACTTC. Residues: CAISESEPGQGFGETQYF. The chain employs TRBV10-3 and TRBJ2-5; 9 bases match TRBD1. The V segment lost 0 bases and the J segment 4 bases; nucleotides outside the gene matches: 12. The germline V gene has CDR1 ENHRY and CDR2 SYGVKD. The length of the CDR3 is 18 residues.

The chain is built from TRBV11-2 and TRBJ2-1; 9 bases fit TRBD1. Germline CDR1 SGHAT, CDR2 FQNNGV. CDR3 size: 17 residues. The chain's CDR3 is CTISLTRGQGYRGEQFF. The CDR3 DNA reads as TGTACCATCAGCTTAACCCGCGGACAGGGGTACAGGGGTGAGCAGTTCTTC. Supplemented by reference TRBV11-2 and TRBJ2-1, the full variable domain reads EAGVAQSPRYKIIEKRQSVAFWCNPISGHATLYWYQQILGQGPKLLIQFQNNGVVDDSQLPKDRFSAERLKGVDSTLKIQPAKLEDSAVYLCTISLTRGQGYRGEQFFGPGTRLTVL.

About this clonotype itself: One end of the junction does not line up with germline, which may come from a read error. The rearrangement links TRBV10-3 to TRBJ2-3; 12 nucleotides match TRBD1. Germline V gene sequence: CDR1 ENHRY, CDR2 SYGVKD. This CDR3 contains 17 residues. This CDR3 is CAINSTAGTGGTYTQYF. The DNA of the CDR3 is TGTGCCATCAACTCAACGGCCGGGACAGGGGGCACATATACGCAGTATTTT.

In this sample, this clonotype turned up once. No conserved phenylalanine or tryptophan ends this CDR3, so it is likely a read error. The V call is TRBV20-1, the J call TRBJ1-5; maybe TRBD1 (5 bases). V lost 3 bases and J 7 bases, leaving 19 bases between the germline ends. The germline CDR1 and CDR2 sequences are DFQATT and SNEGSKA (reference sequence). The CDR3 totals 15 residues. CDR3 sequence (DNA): TGCAGTGCTAGTCATGATGGGACCCATTACCAGCCCCAGCATTCT. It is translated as CSASHDGTHYQPQHS.

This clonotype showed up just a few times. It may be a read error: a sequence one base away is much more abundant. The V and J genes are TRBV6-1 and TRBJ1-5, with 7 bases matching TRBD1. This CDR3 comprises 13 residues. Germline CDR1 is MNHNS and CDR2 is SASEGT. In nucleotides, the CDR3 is TGTACCAGCAGGGGAGGGGGCATACAGCCCCAGCATTTT. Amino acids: CTSRGGGIQPQHF.

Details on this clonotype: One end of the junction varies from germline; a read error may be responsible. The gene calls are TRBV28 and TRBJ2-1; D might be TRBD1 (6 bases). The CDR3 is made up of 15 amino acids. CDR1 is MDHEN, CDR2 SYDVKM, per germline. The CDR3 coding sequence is TGTGTCAGCAGTTCCGACAGGAGCTCCTACAATGAGCAGTTCTTC. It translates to CVSSSDRSSYNEQFF. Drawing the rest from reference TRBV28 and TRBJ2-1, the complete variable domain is DVKVTQSSRYLVKRTGEKVFLECVQDMDHENMFWYRQDPGLGLRLIYFSYDVKMKEKGDIPEGYSVSREKKERFSLILESASTNQTSMYLCVSSSDRSSYNEQFFGPGTRLTVL.

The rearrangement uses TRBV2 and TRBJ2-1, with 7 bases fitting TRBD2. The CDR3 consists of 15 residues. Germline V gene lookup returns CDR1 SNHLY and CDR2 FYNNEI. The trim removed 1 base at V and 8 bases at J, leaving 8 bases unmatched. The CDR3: CASSEEASGYYEQFF. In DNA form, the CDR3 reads TGTGCCAGCAGTGAAGAGGCTAGCGGTTACTATGAGCAGTTCTTC.